These T cell receptor beta chains were read from a single sample in a study of blood T cell dynamics during melanoma immunotherapy. Data came from immunoSEQ multiplex PCR; TCRdb stores just in-frame clones and leaves some out. This table has about 11,000 clones, roughly 83% appearing once. Sample: blood, taken from a patient treated with checkpoint blockade. The source of these receptors is a human donor with melanoma. Each CDR3 is given with its conserved first and last residue. Each record gives: J gene, clone size, D gene, V gene, CDR3 DNA, CDR3 protein. The D gene is left open where the match is weak. The size entry is marked missing in some rows and otherwise reads once, few, many or a size class.

j_call: TRBJ1-5; clone_size: .; d_call: .; v_call: TRBV2; cdr3_nt: TGTGCCAGCAACGCTTACAATCAGCCCCAGCATTTT; cdr3_aa: CASNAYNQPQHF
j_call: TRBJ2-1; clone_size: few; d_call: .; v_call: TRBV27; cdr3_nt: TGTGCCAGCAGAACGGCAGGCAACTACAATGAGCAGTTCTTC; cdr3_aa: CASRTAGNYNEQFF
j_call: TRBJ2-7; clone_size: .; d_call: TRBD2; v_call: TRBV6-1; cdr3_nt: TGTGCCAGCAGTGGACTAGCCGTAACCTACGAGCAGTACTTC; cdr3_aa: CASSGLAVTYEQYF
j_call: TRBJ1-2; clone_size: .; d_call: .; v_call: TRBV7-8; cdr3_nt: TGTGCCAGCAGCTTAGGGTTTAACTATGGCTACACCTTC; cdr3_aa: CASSLGFNYGYTF
j_call: TRBJ2-5; clone_size: few; d_call: TRBD2; v_call: TRBV6-6; cdr3_nt: TGTGCCACCGCTGCCAGCGGGGGGGTTAGGGAGACCCAGTACTTC; cdr3_aa: CATAASGGVRETQYF
j_call: TRBJ1-1; clone_size: .; d_call: .; v_call: TRBV11-3; cdr3_nt: TGTGCCAGCAGCTTCATAGGGGGAGCTGAAGCTTTCTTT; cdr3_aa: CASSFIGGAEAFF
j_call: TRBJ1-1; clone_size: few; d_call: .; v_call: TRBV18; cdr3_nt: TGTGCCAGCTCACCCACTGGGGGGAACACTGAAGCTTTCTTT; cdr3_aa: CASSPTGGNTEAFF
j_call: TRBJ1-5; clone_size: .; d_call: .; v_call: TRBV6-1; cdr3_nt: TGTGCCAGCAGTGAAGGATTGGTAAATCAGCCCCAGCATTTT; cdr3_aa: CASSEGLVNQPQHF
j_call: TRBJ2-1; clone_size: .; d_call: TRBD2; v_call: TRBV5-6; cdr3_nt: TGTGCCAGCAGCTTGGCACTAGCGGTTAATGAGCAGTTCTTC; cdr3_aa: CASSLALAVNEQFF
j_call: TRBJ2-7; clone_size: once; d_call: TRBD1; v_call: TRBV28; cdr3_nt: TGTGCCAGCAGTCGCGGGACAGGGGAAGCCTACGAGCAGTACTTC; cdr3_aa: CASSRGTGEAYEQYF